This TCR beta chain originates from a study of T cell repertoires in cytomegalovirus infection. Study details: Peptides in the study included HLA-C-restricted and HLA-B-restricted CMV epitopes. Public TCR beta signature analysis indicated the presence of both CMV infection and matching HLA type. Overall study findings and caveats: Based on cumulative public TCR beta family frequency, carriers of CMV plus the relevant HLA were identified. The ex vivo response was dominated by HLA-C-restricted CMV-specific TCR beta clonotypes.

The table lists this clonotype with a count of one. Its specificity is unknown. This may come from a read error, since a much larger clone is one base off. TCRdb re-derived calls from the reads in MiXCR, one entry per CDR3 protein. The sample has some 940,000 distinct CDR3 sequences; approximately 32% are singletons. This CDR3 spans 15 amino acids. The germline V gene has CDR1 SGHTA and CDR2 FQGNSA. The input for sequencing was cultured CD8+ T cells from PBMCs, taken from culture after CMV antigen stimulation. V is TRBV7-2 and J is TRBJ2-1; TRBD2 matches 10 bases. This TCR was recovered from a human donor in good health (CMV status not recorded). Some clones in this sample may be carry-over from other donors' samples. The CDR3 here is CARSSGGAPYNEQFF. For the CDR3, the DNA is TGTGCCCGCAGCAGCGGGGGGGCCCCCTACAATGAGCAGTTCTTC.